Presented here are 30 T cell receptor beta chains from one specimen sequenced in a study of response to subunit inactivated influenza vaccine. TCRdb reprocessed the RT-PCR reads with MiXCR, giving one entry per CDR3 protein. Of hundreds of thousands of distinct CDR3 sequences listed, more than 11% are singletons. The input for sequencing was PBMCs from blood, taken 14 to 15 days before vaccination. These receptors all come from a man aged 45-65 years who received an inactivated influenza vaccine.

J is TRBJ1-1 and V is TRBV5-1; 7 bases map to TRBD1. Germline V gene sequence: CDR1 SGHRS, CDR2 YFSETQ. This CDR3 has 15 residues. Germline trimming cut 4 bases from V and 3 bases from J; bases unmatched to any gene: 9. This CDR3 is CASSNTGVWDTEAFF. The CDR3 DNA reads as TGCGCCAGCAGCAATACAGGGGTGTGGGACACTGAAGCTTTCTTT.

There are many counts of this clonotype. This chain uses TRBV5-1 with TRBJ1-2, with 7 bases fitting TRBD1. The V segment lost 4 bases and the J segment 0 bases; nucleotides outside the gene matches: 6. CDR1 and CDR2 from the germline V gene are SGHRS and YFSETQ. The CDR3 runs to 15 residues. CDR3 sequence reads: CASSQRQGSNYGYTF. CDR3 sequence (DNA): TGCGCCAGCAGCCAAAGACAGGGATCTAACTATGGCTACACCTTC.

This clonotype was observed at least ten times. This CDR3 is CASSLKGRFDTEAFF. CDR3 sequence (DNA): TGTGCCAGCAGTTTGAAAGGACGGTTCGACACTGAAGCTTTCTTT. V usage is TRBV28 and J usage is TRBJ1-1; D remains unclear. With 3 bases removed from V and 3 bases from J, the gap between germline ends came to 14 bases. The germline CDR1 and CDR2 sequences are MDHEN and SYDVKM. The CDR3 length is 15 residues. The complete variable domain, with remaining parts taken from reference TRBV28 and TRBJ1-1, reads DVKVTQSSRYLVKRTGEKVFLECVQDMDHENMFWYRQDPGLGLRLIYFSYDVKMKEKGDIPEGYSVSREKKERFSLILESASTNQTSMYLCASSLKGRFDTEAFFGQGTRLTVV.

This clonotype has a handful of counts. This rearrangement joins TRBV3-1 to TRBJ2-7; 11 bases line up with TRBD2. CDR3 length equals 16 residues. The V and J ends lost 4 bases and 0 bases, in that order; junction bases with no gene match: 5. Germline V CDR1 and CDR2: LGHDT, YNNKEL (reference sequence). In nucleotides, the CDR3 is TGTGCCAGCAGCCCTAAGGGACTAGCGGTCTCCTACGAGCAGTACTTC. Translation gives CASSPKGLAVSYEQYF.

The genes are TRBV7-8 and TRBJ2-3, with a possible D match to TRBD2 (5 bases). V lost 5 bases and J 2 bases, leaving 17 bases between the germline ends. CDR3 length equals 16 residues. Germline assignment: CDR1 SGHVS and CDR2 FQNEAQ. The CDR3 DNA sequence: TGTGCCAGCAGCAAAGGGCCGGGGTCCCTCACAGATACGCAGTATTTT. This encodes CASSKGPGSLTDTQYF.

This clonotype occurred a few times. This chain joins TRBV11-2 and TRBJ2-7, with 10 bases lining up with TRBD1. Germline CDR1 is SGHAT and CDR2 is FQNNGV. The CDR3 spans 13 residues. Germline trimming cut 5 bases from V and 6 bases from J; bases unmatched to any gene: 4. In DNA, the CDR3 is TGTGCCAGCAGCCCAGGACAGGGGGTCGAGCAGTACTTC. Protein: CASSPGQGVEQYF.

This clonotype has ten or more counts. The chain employs TRBV5-1 and TRBJ2-2, with TRBD1 identical over 8 bases. Per the germline V gene, CDR1 is SGHRS and CDR2 is YFSETQ. CDR3 length: 16 amino acids. The V gene end was trimmed by 4 bases and the J gene end by 2 bases; junction bases not matched to a gene: 7. The CDR3 loop is CASSRQGPQNTGELFF. The CDR3 region has the DNA TGCGCCAGCAGCCGACAGGGGCCCCAAAACACCGGGGAGCTGTTTTTT. Supplemented by reference TRBV5-1 and TRBJ2-2, the full variable domain reads KAGVTQTPRYLIKTRGQQVTLSCSPISGHRSVSWYQQTPGQGLQFLFEYFSETQRNKGNFPGRFSGRQFSNSRSEMNVSTLELGDSALYLCASSRQGPQNTGELFFGEGSRLTVL.

The chain employs TRBV28 and TRBJ2-4, with D possibly matching TRBD1 (5 bases). V was pared by 5 bases and J by 12 bases, with 17 bases between. Germline assignment: CDR1 MDHEN and CDR2 SYDVKM. This CDR3 has 13 amino acids. CDR3 protein: CASSGSIRDGQYF. The CDR3 region has the DNA TGTGCCAGCAGTGGATCTATCAGGGATGGTCAGTACTTC. Combining the CDR3 with reference TRBV28 and TRBJ2-4 gives the whole variable domain DVKVTQSSRYLVKRTGEKVFLECVQDMDHENMFWYRQDPGLGLRLIYFSYDVKMKEKGDIPEGYSVSREKKERFSLILESASTNQTSMYLCASSGSIRDGQYFGAGTRLSVL.

The V gene is TRBV20-1, the J gene TRBJ2-3; TRBD2 aligns across 7 bases. The germline gives CDR1 DFQATT, CDR2 SNEGSKA (reference sequence). The CDR3 is 16 amino acids. Trimming removed 3 bases from V and 1 base from J; junction bases left unmatched: 10. CDR3 in DNA: TGCAGTGCTAGGGGCGGGGGTCTTCCGGGCACAGATACGCAGTATTTT. As protein: CSARGGGLPGTDTQYF.

The chain employs TRBV5-1 and TRBJ1-1, with D perhaps matching TRBD1 (5 bases). Germline V CDR1 and CDR2: SGHRS, YFSETQ. V lost 7 bases, J lost 6 bases, and 19 bases lay in between. CDR3 size: 14 residues. In DNA form, the CDR3 reads TGCGCCAGCTTTCAGGGCAACGGTTTCTCTGAAGCTTTCTTT. This translates into CASFQGNGFSEAFF. Combining the CDR3 with reference TRBV5-1 and TRBJ1-1 gives the whole variable domain KAGVTQTPRYLIKTRGQQVTLSCSPISGHRSVSWYQQTPGQGLQFLFEYFSETQRNKGNFPGRFSGRQFSNSRSEMNVSTLELGDSALYLCASFQGNGFSEAFFGQGTRLTVV.

This clonotype appeared a few times. This rearrangement joins TRBV12-3 or TRBV12-4 to TRBJ1-2; 9 bases map to TRBD1. The CDR3 sequence is 13 residues long. V was pared by 6 bases and J by 5 bases, with 4 bases of the junction left unmatched. Here the CDR3 reads CASSTDRGYGYTF. The CDR3, as DNA: TGTGCCAGCAGCACGGACAGGGGATATGGCTACACCTTC.

The CDR3 spells CASVDRYQETQYF. The CDR3, as DNA: TGTGCCAGCGTGGACAGATACCAAGAGACCCAGTACTTC. V gene TRBV2 combines with J gene TRBJ2-5; D perhaps matches TRBD1 (6 bases). Per germline, CDR1 SNHLY and CDR2 FYNNEI. The CDR3 consists of 13 residues. V was clipped by 8 bases and J by 0 bases, with 10 bases between them.

This clonotype appeared a few times. The gene calls are TRBV7-2 and TRBJ2-1; TRBD2 aligns across 7 bases. Germline V CDR1 and CDR2: SGHTA, FQGNSA. With V trimmed by 0 bases and J by 4 bases, 9 bases remained unmatched. The CDR3 has 17 residues. CDR3 nucleotide sequence: TGTGCCAGCAGCTTAGCGCGGGTACTAGCGAGGTACAATGAGCAGTTCTTC. The encoded protein is CASSLARVLARYNEQFF. The full variable domain, rest sourced from reference TRBV7-2 and TRBJ2-1, is GAGVSQSPSNKVTEKGKDVELRCDPISGHTALYWYRQSLGQGLEFLIYFQGNSAPDKSGLPSDRFSAERTGGSVSTLTIQRTQQEDSAVYLCASSLARVLARYNEQFFGPGTRLTVL.

This clonotype was counted between two and nine times. The chain links TRBV25-1 to TRBJ1-1; 7 bases map to TRBD1. Germline trimming cut 1 base from V and 2 bases from J; bases unmatched to any gene: 4. This CDR3 has 15 amino acids. Germline V gene sequence: CDR1 MGHDK, CDR2 SYGVNS. The CDR3, as DNA: TGTGCCAGCAGTGAATTAGCAGGGGGAAACACTGAAGCTTTCTTT. Translating gives CASSELAGGNTEAFF.

This clonotype appeared a few times. The chain combines TRBV29-1 with TRBJ2-3; D is ambiguous. CDR1 SQVTM and CDR2 ANQGSEA come from the germline V gene. The CDR3 runs to 10 residues. V was cut by 4 bases and J by 6 bases, with 5 bases left in between. CDR3 residues: CSVALDTQYF. The CDR3 DNA reads as TGCAGCGTTGCTTTGGATACGCAGTATTTT.

This chain uses TRBV4-2 with TRBJ1-2; TRBD1 agrees at 7 bases. The J segment lost 4 bases and the V segment lost 0 bases, leaving 5 bases of the junction unmatched. CDR1 and CDR2 (germline): LGHNA, YNFKEQ. The length of the CDR3 is 15 residues. DNA of the CDR3: TGTGCCAGCAGCCAAGATGGGACAGCAGTCTATGGCTACACCTTC. Translation: CASSQDGTAVYGYTF.

This clonotype was seen only a few times. The chain couples TRBV25-1 to TRBJ2-2; D is possibly TRBD1 (5 bases). The CDR3 sequence is 14 residues long. Germline CDR1 reads MGHDK; CDR2 reads SYGVNS. Trimming removed 6 bases from V and 4 bases from J, with 12 bases in between. The CDR3 DNA reads TGTGCCAGCAGCGTGGGGCACTTCACCGGGGAGCTGTTTTTT. Translating it yields CASSVGHFTGELFF.

The chain is built from TRBV6-1 and TRBJ1-5; the match to TRBD1 covers 7 bases. The CDR3 length is 12 residues. Per the germline V gene, CDR1 is MNHNS and CDR2 is SASEGT. V dropped 3 bases and J dropped 9; count of bases not matched to a gene: 2. CDR3 sequence (DNA): TGTGCCAGCAGTGAGACAGGGCGGCCCCAGCATTTT. It specifies CASSETGRPQHF.

The chain employs TRBV9 and TRBJ2-7; 8 nucleotides align to TRBD2. The germline gives CDR1 SGDLS, CDR2 YYNGEE. The CDR3 is 14 residues long. The ends lost 3 bases at V and 7 bases at J; junction bases unmatched: 9. CDR3: CASSELSGSGEQYF. Written as DNA, the CDR3 is TGTGCCAGCAGCGAACTGAGCGGGAGTGGAGAGCAGTACTTC.

This clonotype was observed many times. The CDR3 protein is CSARRGVSYNEQFF. CDR3 in DNA: TGCAGTGCTAGGCGGGGAGTCTCCTACAATGAGCAGTTCTTC. The rearrangement links TRBV20-1 to TRBJ2-1, with a tentative D call TRBD2 (6 bases). The CDR3 has 14 residues. V dropped 3 bases and J dropped 0 bases, with 9 bases sitting between them. CDR1 is DFQATT and CDR2 is SNEGSKA in the germline V gene (reference sequence).

This clonotype was observed a few times. The chain uses TRBV6-2 or TRBV6-3 and TRBJ2-7; 10 positions agree with TRBD1. The CDR3 is 13 residues long. Trimming at V came to 8 bases and at J to 3 bases, leaving 4 bases not matched to a gene. CDR1 is MNHEY and CDR2 is SVGEGT in the germline V gene. This CDR3 is CASAWDRGYEQYF. The CDR3 bases are TGTGCCAGCGCTTGGGACAGGGGCTACGAGCAGTACTTC.

The V call is TRBV5-1, the J call TRBJ2-5; no reliable D call. CDR3 size: 13 residues. Germline-derived CDR1 and CDR2 are SGHRS and YFSETQ. Between the trimmed V and J ends, which lost 4 bases and 4 bases, there was a span of 11 bases. The CDR3 is CASSDAMGETQYF. The CDR3 DNA reads TGCGCCAGCAGCGACGCCATGGGAGAGACCCAGTACTTC.

The chain joins TRBV28 to TRBJ2-1; D tentatively fits TRBD1 or TRBD2 (6 bases each). The germline V gene has CDR1 MDHEN and CDR2 SYDVKM. The CDR3 is 15 residues long. Trimming left V 6 bases short and J 4 bases short, with 16 bases between. The chain's CDR3 is CASSPWGGQYNEQFF. The CDR3 nucleotides read TGTGCCAGCAGCCCCTGGGGAGGACAGTACAATGAGCAGTTCTTC.

This clonotype was seen a handful of times. The gene calls are TRBV15 and TRBJ2-7, with D perhaps assigned TRBD1 or TRBD2 (5 bases each). This CDR3 region has 18 residues. Germline assignment: CDR1 LNHNV and CDR2 YYDKDF (reference sequence). Trimming took off 4 bases at V and 5 bases at J, with 27 bases between the two ends. The CDR3 spells CATSNIFIRLARDHEQYF. CDR3 sequence (DNA): TGTGCCACCAGCAACATATTTATAAGACTGGCCAGGGACCACGAGCAGTACTTC. The variable domain in full, completed from reference TRBV15 and TRBJ2-7, reads DAMVIQNPRYQVTQFGKPVTLSCSQTLNHNVMYWYQQKSSQAPKLLFHYYDKDFNNEADTPDNFQSRRPNTSFCFLDIRSPGLGDTAMYLCATSNIFIRLARDHEQYFGPGTRLTVT.

The table lists this clonotype with a few counts. The gene calls are TRBV4-3 and TRBJ2-5, with 8 bases lining up with TRBD2. CDR1 and CDR2 (germline): LGHNA, YSLEER. The junction had 6 bases not matched to a gene; V was cut back by 1 base and J by 2 bases. The CDR3 runs 16 residues. The CDR3 bases are TGCGCCAGCAGCCAAGTATGGCGGGGGGAGCAAGAGACCCAGTACTTC. This codes for CASSQVWRGEQETQYF.

The chain joins TRBV3-1 to TRBJ2-7; the D is unclear. There are 15 residues in the CDR3. The ends were cut back, 2 bases at V and 0 bases at J, with 11 bases in the middle. In germline, CDR1 is LGHDT, CDR2 YNNKEL (reference sequence). In DNA, the CDR3 is TGTGCCAGCAGCCAACCCGGACGGAGCTCCTACGAGCAGTACTTC. This encodes CASSQPGRSSYEQYF.

This clonotype was seen many times. The chain recombines TRBV5-1 with TRBJ2-7, with TRBD2 matching 12 bases. This CDR3 region has 15 residues. Per the germline V gene, CDR1 is SGHRS and CDR2 is YFSETQ. Unmatched junction bases numbered 4, after V lost 3 bases and J lost 3 bases. CDR3 sequence reads: CASSSTSGSYYEQYF. The DNA of the CDR3 is TGCGCCAGCAGCTCGACTAGCGGGAGTTACTACGAGCAGTACTTC.

This clonotype has just a few counts. The rearrangement joins TRBV7-2 to TRBJ2-7; perhaps D is TRBD1 or TRBD2 (5 bases each). The CDR3 has 13 amino acids. The germline V gene has CDR1 SGHTA and CDR2 FQGNSA. Trimming cost V 3 bases and J 6 bases, with 12 bases left between them. The CDR3 loop is CASSFSSGTEQYF. The DNA for the CDR3 is TGTGCCAGCAGCTTCAGTAGTGGGACCGAGCAGTACTTC.

The chain joins TRBV28 to TRBJ2-5; D remains ambiguous. The germline V gene has CDR1 MDHEN and CDR2 SYDVKM. V lost 8 bases and J 4 bases, leaving 14 bases between the germline ends. This CDR3 has 13 amino acids. The CDR3 protein is CASRQSPGETQYF. The CDR3, as DNA: TGTGCCAGCCGTCAGTCGCCCGGAGAGACCCAGTACTTC.

This clonotype was picked up many times. V gene TRBV12-3 or TRBV12-4 combines with J gene TRBJ1-6; no definite D call. Trimming stripped 6 bases from V and 9 bases from J, with 9 bases between. The CDR3 spans 12 residues. CDR3 sequence (DNA): TGTGCCAGCAGGCTCCCGGGTTCACCCCTCCACTTT. Encoded protein: CASRLPGSPLHF.